This T cell receptor (beta chain) was found in a study of cytomegalovirus exposure and HLA in healthy donors. For this clone: Its cognate antigen is unknown.

The PCR was carried out with 60 Vbeta primers and 13 Jbeta primers. Only in-frame clones appear in the TCRdb table, and some are missing; sequencing was by immunoSEQ multiplex PCR. The top ten hold approximately 4.3% of the sample, which has 250,000 to 350,000 clones, just over 85% seen once. Findings and caveats of the study: Some highly shared sequence variants likely arose as a pipeline artifact.

Germline V gives CDR1 SGHDT, CDR2 YYEEEE. V was clipped by 6 bases and J by 5 bases; unmatched bases: 4. The CDR3 has 12 residues. This receptor was obtained from a man aged 35-49 years in good health and CMV-seropositive. This chain uses TRBV5-6 with TRBJ1-1, with 7 bases identical to TRBD1. Input material: PBMCs. Here the CDR3 reads CASTQGGTEAFF. The CDR3 DNA follows: TGTGCCAGCACCCAGGGGGGAACTGAAGCTTTCTTT.